Here is one T cell receptor (beta chain) with its context. As yet, its antigen is unknown. The germline V gene has CDR1 ENHRY and CDR2 SYGVKD. The CDR3 consists of 17 residues. Trimming took 4 bases from V and 4 from J; bases not matched to a gene: 11. This sample was taken from a study of OX40 agonist ivuxolimab in advanced cancers. Study summary: Dosing consisted of intravenous ivuxolimab at 0.01 to 10 mg/kg every 2 weeks.

Study observations and caveats: On average, CD8+ T cells showed a greater number of expanded clones than CD4+.

Generated by immunoSEQ multiplex PCR, the TCRdb table keeps only in-frame clones and is missing some. The sample has around 80,000 clones, around 86% seen once. The chain employs TRBV10-3 and TRBJ1-3, with TRBD1 identical over 9 bases. This sequence was found in an adult with an advanced solid tumor such as melanoma, head and neck, liver or kidney cancer. Specimen: CD4+ or CD8+ T cells sorted from blood, collected in a trial of the OX40 agonist ivuxolimab. The DNA for the CDR3 is TGTGCCATCAGTGGTTTCACAACAGGGGGCATCGGAAACACCATATATTTT. Residues: CAISGFTTGGIGNTIYF.